This is a list of T cell receptor beta chains from one sample in a study of blood T cells in healthy people across ages. Each CDR3 protein is one row after TCRdb ran MiXCR on the 5' RACE reads. The sample contains around 650,000 distinct CDR3 sequences, 35% to 50% of which appear only once. The material sequenced was blood. The receptors derive from a man aged 80 or over in good health. CDR3s include the opening cysteine and the closing phenylalanine or tryptophan. The order of the fields is clone size, J gene, V gene, D gene, CDR3 DNA, CDR3 protein. A D gene is named only where the DNA matches it firmly. Rows give clone size only sometimes, using once, few, many, or a class for an expanded clone.

.	TRBJ2-3	TRBV5-1	TRBD2	TGCGTCAGCAGCTTGTTCTTCGATCGGACTAGCGGGGGGTCACCGTTCACAGATACGCAGTATTTT	CVSSLFFDRTSGGSPFTDTQYF
.	TRBJ2-3	TRBV3-1	TRBD2	TGTGCCAGCAGCCAGTACGGGACTAGCGAGTCCCCAGATACGCAGTATTTT	CASSQYGTSESPDTQYF
.	TRBJ2-7	TRBV6-2/TRBV6-3	.	TGTGCCAGCAGTGCCAATAGCTTCTACGAGCAGTACTTC	CASSANSFYEQYF
few	TRBJ2-7	TRBV4-3	TRBD2	TGCGCCAGCAGCCAAGATCCCTCAGTAGCGGGTTACGAGCAGTACTTC	CASSQDPSVAGYEQYF
.	TRBJ2-7	TRBV20-1	.	TGCAGTGCCCGGACGGGCAGCGGACTCACCTACGAGCAGTACTTC	CSARTGSGLTYEQYF
.	TRBJ1-3	TRBV6-5	.	TGTGCCAGCACCATGGACGGGAGCTCTGGAAACACCATATATTTT	CASTMDGSSGNTIYF
many	TRBJ2-5	TRBV3-1	.	TGTGCCAGCAGCCCCTACGGTGAGACCCAGTACTTC	CASSPYGETQYF
.	TRBJ1-2	TRBV4-3	TRBD1	TGCGCCAGCAGCCAAGGGTTGGACAGGGTCTATGGCTACACCTTC	CASSQGLDRVYGYTF
.	TRBJ2-1	TRBV7-2	TRBD2	TGTGCCAGCAGCTCCGGGACTAGCGGGGGGGTAAGGGATGAGCAGTTCTTC	CASSSGTSGGVRDEQFF
few	TRBJ2-7	TRBV20-1	.	TGCAGTGCTAGAGGACCAACGGGGGCGGATACCGAGCAGTACTTC	CSARGPTGADTEQYF
few	TRBJ2-7	TRBV7-8	.	TGTGCCAGCAGCTTAGATGTGGACAGCCCCTACGAGCAGTACTTC	CASSLDVDSPYEQYF
many	TRBJ2-7	TRBV19	.	TGTGCCAGTAGTATAGATAAGGAGGACGAGCAGTACTTC	CASSIDKEDEQYF
.	TRBJ2-7	TRBV6-2/TRBV6-3	TRBD1	TGTGCCAGCAGTTATGTGGGACAGGGGCGAGGCGAGCAGTACTTC	CASSYVGQGRGEQYF
many	TRBJ2-1	TRBV20-1	.	TGCAGTGCTAGAGGGCAGATCCAGGGGAATGAGCAGTTCTTC	CSARGQIQGNEQFF
.	TRBJ2-2	TRBV4-3	.	TGCGCCAGCAGCTTGAGGGGGGGAATCACCGGGGAGCTGTTTTTT	CASSLRGGITGELFF
.	TRBJ2-1	TRBV10-3	.	TGTGCCGTCAGTGGAGGTAGCGCCAATGAGCAGTTCTTC	CAVSGGSANEQFF
.	TRBJ2-3	TRBV4-2	TRBD1	TGTGCCAGCAGCCAAGAAGGACAGGGAAGCACAGATACGCAGTATTTT	CASSQEGQGSTDTQYF